The clone carrying this TCR beta chain occurred many times. TCRdb itself ran the 5' RACE reads through MiXCR, one entry per CDR3 protein. The table has around 340,000 distinct CDR3 sequences, under 15% seen once; the top ten hold 20% to 25%. This CDR3 contains 16 residues. Trimming pared 6 bases from V and 3 bases from J, leaving 19 bases between. Germline loops: CDR1 MNHEY, CDR2 SVGAGI. This entry comes from a study of T-cell memory formation after mild COVID-19. This TCR was recovered from a man aged 18 to 30 who had mild COVID-19 (a few samples of this study predate the infection). Cell type and time point are not known. The chain links TRBV6-5 to TRBJ2-3; weak D call: TRBD1 (6 bases). The material sequenced was PBMCs or a T cell subset sorted from them (not recorded which). For the CDR3, the DNA is TGTGCCAGCAGGAGGACCCACCCAAGGGGGACAGATACGCAGTATTTT. Its protein is CASRRTHPRGTDTQYF.